A single T cell receptor (beta chain) is shown here with its context. This clone was found a few times. The clone's antigen remains unknown. Base qualities are missing; no much larger clone stands one base away. This entry comes from a study of cytomegalovirus exposure and HLA in healthy donors (dated 2017 in TCRdb). Broadly, across the study: According to an earlier analysis of 587 of the donors, 150 million to 200 million T cells yielded over 90 million unique TCR beta sequences and approximately 300 Gb of sequence data. Roughly 290 gigabases of sequencing data and approximately 91 million unique TCR sequences made up an early release that covered over 550 HLA-typed donors. The genetic ancestry cluster associated with self-reported Caucasian donors included over 80% of the 300 to 400 genotyped donors. The study was designed to test whether signatures of past pathogen exposure could be identified by cataloging public T cell receptors. The T cell repertoires of 666 subjects were profiled by immunosequencing and related to cytomegalovirus serostatus. Along with the approximately 650-subject first cohort, a separate validation cohort of over a hundred different subjects was used. To predict cytomegalovirus infection status, the study combined high-throughput TCR immunosequencing, statistical association of individual TCRs with disease status, and machine learning. A later analysis re-examined previously published TCR beta repertoires from roughly 720 donors and added high-resolution HLA genotyping to investigate patterns of TCR occurrence. The later analysis used no new phenotypic data to find candidate immune exposures, relying instead on TCR beta sequences and their occurrence across donors. In an earlier analysis of a few hundred of the donors, high-throughput TCR beta sequencing was used to judge whether each TCR beta V gene segment behaved as functional or pseudogenic. Donor age, sex, ethnicity and CMV serostatus were compiled alongside the repertoire data. A later genetic analysis used genome-wide SNP genotypes for about 65% of the roughly 700 donors, treating that subset as a discovery cohort. Every repertoire in the discovery cohort had been generated on one and the same sequencing platform. HLA typing included class I and class II loci at four-digit resolution. Typing coverage differed by locus: A, B, C, DRB1 and DQB1 were typed in about 620-630 donors, DQA1 in about 510, DPA1 in 600 to 610, and DPB1 in 472. About five DR-DQ haplotypes were treated as single units for association and clustering because of strong linkage in the cohort. Among roughly 370 genotyped donors of the cohort, an average of approximately 240,000 unique TCR beta nucleotide sequences were sequenced per donor, roughly 20% of them non-productive.

Findings and caveats that apply to the study as a whole: Sequencing depth was assumed to be roughly uniform across donors in the presence/absence analyses, though that assumption may not hold. According to a later analysis, most CMV-associated TCR beta chains appeared to be HLA-restricted, and the HLA associations seemed to be driven largely by CMV exposure. CMV serostatus was the only immune exposure information available for the cohort. Three of the identified cytomegalovirus-associated TCR beta chains were confirmed in vitro to be specific for cytomegalovirus antigens. Assigning TCR associations to individual alleles was difficult when HLA alleles, especially DR and DQ, strongly co-occurred. An association between a missense DCLRE1C variant and V-gene and J-gene trimming of TCR beta chains was found in a later genetic analysis and replicated in an independent cohort. Seventeen rarely observed V segments, including chromosome 9 orphons, were excluded from the earlier analysis of a few hundred of the donors because counts were too low. The authors suggested that the approach could potentially be extended to other disease states and immunological phenotypes. Most TCR sequences were observed very rarely across donors, whereas some public TCRs were present in many individuals. A total of 150 or so TCR beta chains were listed by the study as associated with cytomegalovirus. Because some donors lacked HLA typing at each locus, the association tests relied only on the typed subset. In a later analysis, the rate of TCR association differed among HLA loci, with DRB1 alleles having the most associated TCRs and HLA-C alleles having the fewest. Compared with equally common non-associated chains, HLA-associated TCR beta chains in a later analysis were more clonally expanded and had lower generation probabilities. Correlated functional status among segregating V segments might reflect linkage disequilibrium, but an unknown experimental factor could not be ruled out. According to a later analysis, parvovirus B19, influenza, CMV and Epstein-Barr virus appeared linked to several top co-occurrence clusters. Specific HLA alleles were associated with roughly 16,000 TCR beta sequences at a false discovery rate of 0.05 in a later analysis. In this cohort, only TCR beta chains were sequenced, and detectable features were limited by the absence of alpha or paired-chain data. A cluster of highly shared sequence variants was judged likely to represent a technical artifact of the sequencing pipeline. The classifier was reported to diagnose cytomegalovirus status with high specificity and sensitivity in both the original cohort and the validation cohort. A further reported finding was that TCR beta sequences accurately predicted the HLA-A and HLA-B alleles for most subjects in the first cohort. Broadly in line with IMGT annotations, most TCR beta V segments showed up in productive rearrangements about 87% or about 30% of the time in an earlier analysis of several hundred of the donors. A later genetic analysis reported fewer N-insertions in productive TCRs among donors in an Asian-associated ancestry cluster than the roughly 700-donor mean.

Library preparation employed the immunoSEQ multiplex PCR assay. For the multiplex PCR, a mixture combining 60 forward primers for TCR Vbeta segments and 13 reverse primers for TCR Jbeta segments was used. Amplification of the CDR3 region of rearranged TCR beta genes was performed with a multiplex PCR assay on genomic DNA. Amplified TCR beta libraries were sequenced as 87-base-pair reads on the Illumina HiSeq System. The paper's processing steps were these. Across the roughly 670 repertoires, a later analysis counted roughly 84 million unique TCR beta chains, around 11 million of which were shared by at least two donors. To remove PCR and sequencing errors, raw reads were error-corrected and collapsed into unique sequences using a nearest-neighbor algorithm that merged closely related sequences. CDR3 sequences were aligned to IMGT reference sequences to assign V, D and J gene segments. For a sequence to be retained, a match of at least six nucleotides to both a V gene segment and a J gene segment was required. A rearrangement was called productive if the CDR3 had no stop codons and remained in frame with V and J, and every other rearrangement was called non-productive. Following IMGT convention, CDR3 was defined as the stretch from the second conserved V-encoded cysteine to the conserved J-encoded phenylalanine. Sequences without an unambiguous match to a single V gene segment were excluded from the earlier analysis of 500 to 700 of the donors. An earlier analysis of approximately 590 of the donors classified V segments as functional when productive rearrangements were above 56.7% and as segregating when the standard deviation between donors was above 5%. A statistical classification framework was built for diagnosing cytomegalovirus status from the catalog of TCR beta chain sequences. In a later analysis, TCR nucleotide sequences were compared against IMGT/GENE-DB human TR gene sequences so that V and J genes could be assigned. The TCRdist pipeline was used in a later analysis to assign CDR3 sequences and most-parsimonious VDJ recombination scenarios. In a later analysis, every TCR beta chain was defined by the combination of its CDR3 amino acid sequence and its V-gene family, and reads without a unique V-gene family were dropped. In a later analysis, around 600 highly shared, low-generation-probability nucleotide sequences were removed to address suspected cross-contamination and a sequencing artifact. In a later analysis, a clonal expansion index was calculated for each public chain from normalized within-repertoire ranks of inferred template counts. In a later analysis, generation probabilities were computed using a VDJ recombination model fitted to out-of-frame rearrangements, and the results were checked against IGoR. Hypergeometric tests were used in a later analysis to score TCR-TCR, TCR-HLA and TCR-CMV co-occurrence, with a repertoire-size bias correction applied to the TCR pairs. False discovery rates were estimated in a later analysis by permuting HLA or CMV assignments 20 times. A later analysis grouped co-occurring TCRs with DBSCAN, adding TCRdist sequence similarity when clustering within HLA-allele-positive subsets. For co-occurrence clustering, repertoires with fewer than 30,000 or more than 120,000 public chains were excluded, along with roughly 5 repertoires with anomalous nucleotide sharing. Imported from immuneACCESS, the table was reduced by TCRdb to in-frame sequences with V and J called. These copies leave out some clones; in studies compared against another copy, an unresolved V gene accounts for under half, and the cause of the remainder is not known. The V and J calls and the clone size are those of that table, but D and trimming were determined from the DNA. This sample comprises roughly 130,000 clones, just over 70% of them detected only once. The ten largest make up around 2.5% of the sample.

The cohort comprised 710 or so healthy bone marrow donors. At the time of sampling, all cohort members were nominally healthy, though unrecorded immune exposures were likely present. The donor tested CMV seropositive, placing the donor among the 289 seropositive members of the cohort. Every donor gave a peripheral blood sample, and the peripheral blood mononuclear cells from that sample were used for TCR beta sequencing. Genomic DNA extraction from the blood cell samples was performed with the Qiagen DNeasy Blood Extraction Kit. Sequences were obtained from PBMCs. The TCR was taken from an older woman in good health and CMV-seropositive.

The CDR3 amino acid sequence is: CASSLDTGPGNTIYF. The DNA sequence reads TGCGCCAGCAGCTTGGATACAGGGCCTGGAAACACCATATATTTT. The rearrangement combines TRBV5-1 with TRBJ1-3, with a tentative D gene TRBD1 over 6 matching bases. CDR1 and CDR2 are read off the germline V gene as SGHRS and YFSETQ. V and J lose 0 bases and 2 bases, and a span of 9 bases separates them. The CDR3 runs 15 residues from the cysteine to the phenylalanine. Only CDR3 DNA is held: 45 bases, read in frame from base 1.